Listed here is a single T cell receptor beta chain. Its specificity is not known. The data were obtained in a study of T cell responses to AZD1222 COVID-19 vaccine. Germline V gene sequence: CDR1 MNHEY, CDR2 SVGAGI. The V and J ends lost 6 bases and 3 bases, in that order; junction bases with no gene match: 4. This CDR3 comprises 14 residues. Findings of the study overall: Clonal diversity was possibly underestimated, and white British individuals and females predominated among donors. CD4 TCRs associated with vaccination spanned spike, dominating at 160-218 and 743-854. Samples come after the peak T cell response, not at day 14. Epitopes outside B.1.351 and B.1.1.7 mutated regions reportedly drew nearly half of spike TCRs.

TCRdb keeps only in-frame clones here, not all; method: immunoSEQ multiplex PCR. The top ten clones hold roughly 2% of a sample with about 150,000 clones, more than 70% of them seen once. This sequence was found in an adult in good health. The material sequenced was peripheral blood, taken on day 0 of AZD1222 vaccination. V and J are TRBV6-5 and TRBJ1-2, with TRBD1 matching 10 bases. The DNA of the CDR3 is TGTGCCAGCAGAGACAGGGGGCTCGACTATGGCTACACCTTC. Its translation: CASRDRGLDYGYTF.